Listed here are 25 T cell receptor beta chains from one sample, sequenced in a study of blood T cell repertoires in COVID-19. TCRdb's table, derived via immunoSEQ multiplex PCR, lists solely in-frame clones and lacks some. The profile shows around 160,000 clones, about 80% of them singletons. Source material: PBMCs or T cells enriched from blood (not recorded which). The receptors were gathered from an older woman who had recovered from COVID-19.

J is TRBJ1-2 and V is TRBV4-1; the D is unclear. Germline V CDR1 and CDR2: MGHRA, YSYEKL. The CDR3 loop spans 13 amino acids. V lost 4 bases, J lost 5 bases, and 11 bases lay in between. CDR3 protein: CASSRADGYGYTF. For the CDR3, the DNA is TGCGCCAGCAGCCGAGCGGACGGTTATGGCTACACCTTC.

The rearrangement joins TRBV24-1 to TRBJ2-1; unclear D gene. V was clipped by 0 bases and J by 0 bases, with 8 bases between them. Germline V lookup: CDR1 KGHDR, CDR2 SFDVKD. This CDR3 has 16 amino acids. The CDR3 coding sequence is TGTGCCACCAGTGATTTGGGCGGAAGCTCCTACAATGAGCAGTTCTTC. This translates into CATSDLGGSSYNEQFF.

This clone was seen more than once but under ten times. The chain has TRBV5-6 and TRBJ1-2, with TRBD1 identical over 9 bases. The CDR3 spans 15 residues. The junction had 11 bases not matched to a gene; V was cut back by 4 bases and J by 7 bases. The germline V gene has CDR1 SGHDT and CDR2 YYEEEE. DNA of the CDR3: TGTGCCAGCAGCCCCTGGGACAGGGAATCTAGTGGCTACACCTTC. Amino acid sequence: CASSPWDRESSGYTF.

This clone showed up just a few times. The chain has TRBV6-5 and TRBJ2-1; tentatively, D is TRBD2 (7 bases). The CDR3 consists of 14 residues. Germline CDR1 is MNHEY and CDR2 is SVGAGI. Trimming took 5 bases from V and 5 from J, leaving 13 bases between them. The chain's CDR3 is CASSLGGAHNEQFF. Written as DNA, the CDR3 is TGTGCCAGCAGTCTTGGGGGGGCACACAATGAGCAGTTCTTC.

CDR3 DNA sequence: TGTGCCACCAGCAGAGGGGGCTTGGGCTCCTACGAGCAGTACTTC. Protein sequence: CATSRGGLGSYEQYF. This sequence joins TRBV15 and TRBJ2-7; weak D call: TRBD1 (5 bases). Trimming removed 1 base at V and 0 bases at J, with 10 bases between. Per germline, CDR1 LNHNV and CDR2 YYDKDF (reference sequence). The CDR3 runs to 15 residues.

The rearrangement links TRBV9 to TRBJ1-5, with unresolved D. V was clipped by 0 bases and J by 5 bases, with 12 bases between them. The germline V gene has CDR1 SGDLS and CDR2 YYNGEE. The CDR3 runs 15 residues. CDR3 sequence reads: CASSVDGAPYQPQHF. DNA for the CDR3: TGTGCCAGCAGCGTAGACGGAGCCCCTTATCAGCCCCAGCATTTT. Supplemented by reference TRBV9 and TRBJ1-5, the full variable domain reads DSGVTQTPKHLITATGQRVTLRCSPRSGDLSVYWYQQSLDQGLQFLIQYYNGEERAKGNILERFSAQQFPDLHSELNLSSLELGDSALYFCASSVDGAPYQPQHFGDGTRLSIL.

DNA for the CDR3: TGTGCCAGTAGTCCGCAACAGAGCTCTGGAAACACCATATATTTT. Residues: CASSPQQSSGNTIYF. This chain uses TRBV19 with TRBJ1-3; D is undetermined. Deletions cut 5 bases from V and 0 bases from J, with 11 bases between. Germline CDR1 and CDR2: LNHDA and SQIVND (reference sequence). This CDR3 has 15 residues.

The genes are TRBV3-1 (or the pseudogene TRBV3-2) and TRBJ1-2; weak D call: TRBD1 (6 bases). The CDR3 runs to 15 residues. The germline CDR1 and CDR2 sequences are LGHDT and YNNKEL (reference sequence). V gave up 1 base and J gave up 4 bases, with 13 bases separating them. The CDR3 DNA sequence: TGTGCCAGCAGCCAAGGATGGGACAAAATCTATGGCTACACCTTC. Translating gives CASSQGWDKIYGYTF.

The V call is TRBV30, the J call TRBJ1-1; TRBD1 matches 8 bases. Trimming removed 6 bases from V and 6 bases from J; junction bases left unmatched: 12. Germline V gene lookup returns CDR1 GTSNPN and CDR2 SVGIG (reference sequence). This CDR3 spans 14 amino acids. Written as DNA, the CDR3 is TGTGCCTGCAGACAGGGGCATCCTGCCGCTGAAGCTTTCTTT. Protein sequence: CACRQGHPAAEAFF.

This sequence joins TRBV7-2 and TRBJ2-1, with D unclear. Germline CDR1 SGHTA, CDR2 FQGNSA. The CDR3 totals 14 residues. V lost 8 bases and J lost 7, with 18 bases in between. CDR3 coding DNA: TGTGCCAGCGGCACAGACAATGGAATGAATGAGCAGTTCTTC. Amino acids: CASGTDNGMNEQFF.

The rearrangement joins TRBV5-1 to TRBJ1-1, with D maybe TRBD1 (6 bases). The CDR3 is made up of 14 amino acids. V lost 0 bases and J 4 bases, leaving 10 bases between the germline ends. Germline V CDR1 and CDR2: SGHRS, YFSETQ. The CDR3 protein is CASSLDRVATEAFF. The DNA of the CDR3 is TGCGCCAGCAGCTTGGACAGGGTCGCCACTGAAGCTTTCTTT.

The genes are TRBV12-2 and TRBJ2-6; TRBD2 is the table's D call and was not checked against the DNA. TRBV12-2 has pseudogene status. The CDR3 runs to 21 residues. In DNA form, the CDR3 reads TGTGCAAGTCGCTTAGGACTAGCGGGGGTGTACGGGTGGTTTGGGGCCAACGTCCTGACTTTC. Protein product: CASRLGLAGVYGWFGANVLTF.

The CDR3: CASSLTGLARDTQYF. DNA of the CDR3: TGTGCCAGCAGCCTAACGGGACTAGCAAGAGATACGCAGTATTTT. The rearrangement joins TRBV3-1 (or the pseudogene TRBV3-2) to TRBJ2-3, with 9 bases fitting TRBD2. Germline CDR1 LGHDT, CDR2 YNNKEL (reference sequence). The CDR3 covers 15 residues. After removal of 4 bases from V and 5 bases from J, the junction contained 7 bases not matched to a gene.

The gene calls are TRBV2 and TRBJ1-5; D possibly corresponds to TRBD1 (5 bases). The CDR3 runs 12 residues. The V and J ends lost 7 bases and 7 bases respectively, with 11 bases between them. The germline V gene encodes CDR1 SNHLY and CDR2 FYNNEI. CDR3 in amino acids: CASTQGQQPQHF. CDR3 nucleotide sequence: TGTGCCAGCACCCAGGGCCAACAGCCCCAGCATTTT.

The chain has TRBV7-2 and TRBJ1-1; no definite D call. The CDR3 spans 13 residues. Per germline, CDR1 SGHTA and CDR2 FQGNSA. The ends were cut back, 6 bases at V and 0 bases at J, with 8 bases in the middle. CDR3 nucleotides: TGTGCCAGCAGGAAGTCAGTGAACACTGAAGCTTTCTTT. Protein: CASRKSVNTEAFF.

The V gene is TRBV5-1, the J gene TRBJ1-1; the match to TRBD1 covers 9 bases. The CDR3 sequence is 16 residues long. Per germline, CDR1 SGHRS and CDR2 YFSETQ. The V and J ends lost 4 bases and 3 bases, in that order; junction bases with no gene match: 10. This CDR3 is CASSRPGTGSYTEAFF. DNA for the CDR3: TGCGCCAGCAGCCGACCCGGGACAGGGTCCTACACTGAAGCTTTCTTT.

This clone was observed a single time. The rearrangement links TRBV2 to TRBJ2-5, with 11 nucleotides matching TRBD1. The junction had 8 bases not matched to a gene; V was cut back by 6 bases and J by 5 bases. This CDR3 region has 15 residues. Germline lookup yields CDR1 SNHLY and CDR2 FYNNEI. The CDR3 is CASRGGTGGMETQYF. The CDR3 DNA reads TGTGCCAGCAGGGGCGGGACAGGGGGTATGGAGACCCAGTACTTC.

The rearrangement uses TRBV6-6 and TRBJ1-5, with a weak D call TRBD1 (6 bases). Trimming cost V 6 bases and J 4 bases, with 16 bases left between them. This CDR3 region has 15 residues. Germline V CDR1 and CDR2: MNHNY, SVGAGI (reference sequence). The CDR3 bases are TGTGCCAGCAGAGACGAAGGGACACTGAATCAGCCCCAGCATTTT. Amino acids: CASRDEGTLNQPQHF.

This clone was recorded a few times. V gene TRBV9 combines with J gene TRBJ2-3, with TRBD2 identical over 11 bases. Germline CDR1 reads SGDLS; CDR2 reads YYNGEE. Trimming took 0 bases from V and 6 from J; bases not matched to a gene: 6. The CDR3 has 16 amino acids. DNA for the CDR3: TGTGCCAGCAGCGTAGCCGCGACTAGCGGGGTTGATACGCAGTATTTT. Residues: CASSVAATSGVDTQYF.

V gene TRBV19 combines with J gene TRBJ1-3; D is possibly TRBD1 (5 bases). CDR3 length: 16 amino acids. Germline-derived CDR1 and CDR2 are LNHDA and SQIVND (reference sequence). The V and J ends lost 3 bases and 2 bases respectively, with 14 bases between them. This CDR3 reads CASSIPAVGAGNTIYF. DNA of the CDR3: TGTGCCAGTAGTATCCCTGCTGTAGGGGCTGGAAACACCATATATTTT.

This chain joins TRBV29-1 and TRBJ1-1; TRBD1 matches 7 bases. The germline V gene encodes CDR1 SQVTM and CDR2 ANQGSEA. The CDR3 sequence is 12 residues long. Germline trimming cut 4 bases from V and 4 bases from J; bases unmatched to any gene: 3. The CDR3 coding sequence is TGCAGCGTTGGGGGACAGACCACTGAAGCTTTCTTT. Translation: CSVGGQTTEAFF.

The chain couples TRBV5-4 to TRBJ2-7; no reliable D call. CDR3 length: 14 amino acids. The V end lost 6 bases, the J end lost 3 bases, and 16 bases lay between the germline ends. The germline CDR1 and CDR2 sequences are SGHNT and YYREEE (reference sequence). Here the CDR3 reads CASTTQRLLYEQYF. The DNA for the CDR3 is TGTGCCAGCACCACCCAACGGTTACTCTACGAGCAGTACTTC.

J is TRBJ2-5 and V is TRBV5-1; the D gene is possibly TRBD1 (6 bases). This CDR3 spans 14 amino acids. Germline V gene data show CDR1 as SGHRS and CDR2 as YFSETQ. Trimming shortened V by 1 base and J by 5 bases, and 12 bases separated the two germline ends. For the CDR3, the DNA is TGCGCCAGCAGCTTGACCGTGGACAGCGAGACCCAGTACTTC. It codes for CASSLTVDSETQYF.

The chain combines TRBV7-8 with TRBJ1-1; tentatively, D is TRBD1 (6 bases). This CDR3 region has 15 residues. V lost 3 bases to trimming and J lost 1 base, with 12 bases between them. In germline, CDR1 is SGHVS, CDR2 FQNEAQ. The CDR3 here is CASSLRGQTNTEAFF. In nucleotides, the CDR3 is TGTGCCAGCAGCTTGCGAGGACAGACGAACACTGAAGCTTTCTTT.

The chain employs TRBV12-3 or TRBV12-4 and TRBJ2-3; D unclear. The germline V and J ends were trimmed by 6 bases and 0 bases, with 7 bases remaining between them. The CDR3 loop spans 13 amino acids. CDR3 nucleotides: TGTGCCAGCAGGGTTACTAGCACAGATACGCAGTATTTT. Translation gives CASRVTSTDTQYF.